Shown below are 16 T cell receptor beta chains from a single sample sequenced in a study of blood T cell repertoires in COVID-19. The table came from immunoSEQ multiplex PCR; TCRdb's copy has only in-frame clones and leaves some out. The table includes about 210,000 clones, 82% detected once. The sample comprised peripheral blood. These receptors came from a middle-aged woman with acute or convalescent COVID-19.

The rearrangement links TRBV5-1 to TRBJ2-1; weak D call: TRBD2 (6 bases). CDR1 and CDR2 (germline): SGHRS, YFSETQ. V was cut by 4 bases and J by 0 bases, with 14 bases left in between. This CDR3 has 16 residues. The CDR3 nucleotides read TGCGCCAGCAGCATGGGGACTGCAAGCTCCTACAATGAGCAGTTCTTC. Its protein is CASSMGTASSYNEQFF.

The rearrangement links TRBV19 to TRBJ2-1; 7 bases are shared with TRBD1. This CDR3 is 15 amino acids long. V trimming: 2 bases; J trimming: 9 bases; junction bases outside the gene matches: 10. Germline V lookup: CDR1 LNHDA, CDR2 SQIVND (reference sequence). The DNA for the CDR3 is TGTGCCAGTAGTATAATAGGGGGCGCGGTAGGTGAGCAGTTCTTC. Residues: CASSIIGGAVGEQFF.

This sequence joins TRBV6-4 and TRBJ2-2; 7 bases are a match to TRBD2. V trimming: 5 bases; J trimming: 4 bases; junction bases outside the gene matches: 4. CDR1 and CDR2 (germline): MRHNA, SNTAGT. The CDR3 extends over 14 amino acids. The CDR3 is CASSPSGTTGELFF. In nucleotides, the CDR3 is TGTGCCAGCAGTCCTAGCGGTACCACCGGGGAGCTGTTTTTT.

The chain uses TRBV9 and TRBJ1-2, with a tentative D call TRBD1 (6 bases). The CDR3 has 13 residues. Trimming removed 4 bases at V and 4 bases at J, with 11 bases between. The V gene's germline CDR1 is SGDLS and CDR2 YYNGEE. CDR3 amino acids: CASSTDRSYGYTF. CDR3 in DNA: TGTGCCAGCAGCACCGACAGGTCCTATGGCTACACCTTC.

The rearrangement links TRBV24-1 to TRBJ2-7; TRBD1 might be the D (5 bases). V lost 9 bases and J 6 bases, leaving 23 bases between the germline ends. CDR1 and CDR2 (germline): KGHDR, SFDVKD. This CDR3 has 15 residues. The CDR3 bases are TGTGCCACCCCCACCGGACACGGACGTATAGGCGAGCAGTACTTC. Its protein product is CATPTGHGRIGEQYF.

The J gene is TRBJ1-5, the V gene TRBV10-3; the match to TRBD1 covers 7 bases. The CDR3 consists of 16 residues. The V segment lost 10 bases and the J segment 2 bases; nucleotides outside the gene matches: 14. Germline V lookup: CDR1 ENHRY, CDR2 SYGVKD. The CDR3 here is CATKRETGVGNQPQHF. CDR3 nucleotide sequence: TGTGCCACCAAAAGGGAAACAGGGGTGGGCAATCAGCCCCAGCATTTT.

This chain uses TRBV11-2 with TRBJ2-5, with D perhaps matching TRBD2 (5 bases). Trimming stripped 4 bases from V and 1 base from J, with 16 bases between. This CDR3 is built from 16 residues. Germline V lookup: CDR1 SGHAT, CDR2 FQNNGV. DNA of the CDR3: TGTGCCAGCAGCTCCCTTCCGGGGATACCCCAAGAGACCCAGTACTTC. Protein: CASSSLPGIPQETQYF. Looking up the rest from reference TRBV11-2 and TRBJ2-5 gives the full variable domain: EAGVAQSPRYKIIEKRQSVAFWCNPISGHATLYWYQQILGQGPKLLIQFQNNGVVDDSQLPKDRFSAERLKGVDSTLKIQPAKLEDSAVYLCASSSLPGIPQETQYFGPGTRLLVL.

The chain combines TRBV2 with TRBJ1-2; TRBD1 might be the D (6 bases). Germline V gene lookup returns CDR1 SNHLY and CDR2 FYNNEI. The length of the CDR3 is 15 residues. Trimming pared 4 bases from V and 0 bases from J, leaving 12 bases between. CDR3 nucleotide sequence: TGTGCCAGCAGTGCTCCACAGGGAGCTAACTATGGCTACACCTTC. This translates into CASSAPQGANYGYTF.

This chain uses TRBV9 with TRBJ1-1; D gene ambiguous. The CDR3 runs to 16 residues. Germline CDR1 reads SGDLS; CDR2 reads YYNGEE. Trimming took 2 bases from V and 4 from J, leaving 18 bases between them. The DNA of the CDR3 is TGTGCCAGCAGCGTTTTTGGGTACGATCGGGGCACTGAAGCTTTCTTT. Its translation is CASSVFGYDRGTEAFF.

The chain links TRBV19 to TRBJ2-2, with 7 nucleotides matching TRBD1. There are 17 residues in the CDR3. Germline V lookup: CDR1 LNHDA, CDR2 SQIVND (reference sequence). Trimming at V came to 5 bases and at J to 0 bases, leaving 9 bases not matched to a gene. CDR3 nucleotides: TGTGCCAGTAGTCCCCGGACAGGTGCCCCGAACACCGGGGAGCTGTTTTTT. This gives the protein CASSPRTGAPNTGELFF.

The chain is built from TRBV15 and TRBJ1-1; 10 nucleotides agree with TRBD1. Unmatched junction bases numbered 8, after V lost 0 bases and J lost 10 bases. The CDR3 contains 15 residues. Germline V gene lookup returns CDR1 LNHNV and CDR2 YYDKDF (reference sequence). The chain's CDR3 is CATSRDWGTGAVAFF. The CDR3 DNA is TGTGCCACCAGCAGAGATTGGGGGACAGGGGCGGTAGCTTTCTTT.

The chain is built from TRBV19 and TRBJ2-4; the match to TRBD2 covers 10 bases. This CDR3 contains 17 residues. J lost 0 bases, V lost 5 bases, and 7 bases had no gene match. In germline, CDR1 is LNHDA, CDR2 SQIVND (reference sequence). CDR3: CASSVYRTSGAKNIQYF. The CDR3 region has the DNA TGTGCCAGTAGTGTATATCGGACTAGCGGAGCCAAAAACATTCAGTACTTC.

J is TRBJ2-3 and V is TRBV7-9, with 10 positions matching TRBD2. Losses at the gene ends were 5 bases for V and 12 bases for J; bases not matched to a gene: 5. The CDR3 runs to 12 residues. Germline-derived CDR1 and CDR2 are SEHNR and FQNEAQ (reference sequence). The CDR3 coding sequence is TGTGCCAGCAGCCCGTGGACTAGCGGACAGTATTTT. This codes for CASSPWTSGQYF. The variable domain in full, completed from reference TRBV7-9 and TRBJ2-3, reads DTGVSQNPRHKITKRGQNVTFRCDPISEHNRLYWYRQTLGQGPEFLTYFQNEAQLEKSRLLSDRFSAERPKGSFSTLEIQRTEQGDSAMYLCASSPWTSGQYFGPGTRLTVL.

This chain joins TRBV29-1 and TRBJ2-7; 9 nucleotides agree with TRBD1. This CDR3 region has 13 residues. Germline values: CDR1 SQVTM, CDR2 ANQGSEA. After removal of 6 bases from V and 0 bases from J, the junction contained 3 bases not matched to a gene. The CDR3 loop is CSVGQGISYEQYF. The CDR3 DNA reads TGCAGCGTCGGACAGGGGATCTCCTACGAGCAGTACTTC.

This clone was counted a single time. The rearrangement joins TRBV5-8 to TRBJ1-4, with a weak D call TRBD1 (5 bases). The ends were cut back, 4 bases at V and 5 bases at J, with 18 bases in the middle. CDR1 SGHTS and CDR2 YDEGEE come from the germline V gene. The CDR3 loop spans 16 amino acids. The CDR3 DNA follows: TGTGCCAGCAGCCCTGGTTCTTGGGGACTCAATGAAAAACTGTTTTTT. It codes for CASSPGSWGLNEKLFF.

This clone was seen once. The chain carries TRBV3-1 (or the pseudogene TRBV3-2) and TRBJ2-7; D unclear. V dropped 7 bases and J dropped 0 bases, with 10 bases sitting between them. The CDR3 is 13 amino acids. Looked up from germline, CDR1 is LGHDT and CDR2 is YNNKEL (reference sequence). CDR3 in amino acids: CASTRLGSYEQYF. The CDR3 bases are TGTGCCAGCACCAGGTTGGGCTCCTACGAGCAGTACTTC.